This T cell receptor beta chain was captured by sequencing in a study of T cells after yellow fever vaccination. Study outcomes and limitations: Faster peaking, at day 5 versus 15, marked a secondary response that was weaker. Boosting was followed by the reappearance of most primary-vaccination clones (around 95% CD4, around 90% CD8).

For this clonotype: What it recognizes is unknown.

Making TCR cDNA involved 5'RACE template switching, which added UMIs and a universal primer site. TCRdb ran MiXCR on the 5' RACE reads and lists one entry per CDR3 protein. The sample has 300,000 or so distinct CDR3 sequences, about an eighth seen once. The CDR3 length is 14 residues. Germline V gene lookup returns CDR1 SGDLS and CDR2 YYNGEE. The ends were cut back, 5 bases at V and 0 bases at J, with 9 bases in the middle. The sequencing here drew on CD4+ T cells sorted from PBMCs, taken 45 days after the yellow fever booster vaccination. This TCR came from a man younger than 45 who received the YFV17D yellow fever vaccine. The chain employs TRBV9 and TRBJ2-1; D is unresolved. The CDR3 nucleotides are TGTGCCAGCAGTCAATCGAGCTCCTACAATGAGCAGTTCTTC. It translates to CASSQSSSYNEQFF. Together with reference TRBV9 and TRBJ2-1, the CDR3 gives the full variable domain: DSGVTQTPKHLITATGQRVTLRCSPRSGDLSVYWYQQSLDQGLQFLIQYYNGEERAKGNILERFSAQQFPDLHSELNLSSLELGDSALYFCASSQSSSYNEQFFGPGTRLTVL.